This T cell receptor (beta chain) appears in the sequencing data of a study of T cells in Graves' hyperthyroidism and ophthalmopathy. Study observations and caveats: A model of 13 V-J pairs discriminated ophthalmopathy from stable hyperthyroidism. Peripheral blood also featured most of the thyroid clonotypes expanded above 0.001.

Ten or more counts support this clonotype. Antigen specificity is unknown. RNA transcripts served as the template for amplifying TCR beta CDR3 regions. Using the HTBI primer set, a first-round RT-PCR was run on the TCR CDR3. TCRdb recomputed calls from the multiplex PCR reads with MiXCR, one row per CDR3 protein. The data show 130,000 to 150,000 distinct CDR3 sequences, approximately 20% seen once. Patients were aged 18 to 65, had disease duration under 2 months, and had newly diagnosed hyperthyroidism. The CDR3 covers 17 residues. Per germline, CDR1 LNHNV and CDR2 YYDKDF (reference sequence). The V and J ends lost 1 base and 5 bases, in that order; junction bases with no gene match: 9.

Sequenced sample: blood. V gene TRBV15 combines with J gene TRBJ2-1, with TRBD2 matching 9 bases. The source of this sequence is a woman aged 45-65 years with Graves' hyperthyroidism that later progressed to Graves' ophthalmopathy. The DNA for the CDR3 is TGTGCCACCAGCAGAGCGGCTAGCGGGACGCATAACAATGAGCAGTTCTTC. It is translated as CATSRAASGTHNNEQFF.